The rows below give T cell receptor beta chains drawn from one sample of a study of T cells after yellow fever vaccination. TCRdb re-called the 5' RACE reads with MiXCR, one entry per CDR3 protein. Here the sample spans roughly 250,000 distinct CDR3 sequences, 13% being singletons. Sample: CD4+ T cells sorted from PBMCs, taken 45 days after the yellow fever booster vaccination. These receptors were collected from a man aged 30-40 years who received the YFV17D yellow fever vaccine. Each CDR3 is given with its conserved first and last residue. D genes are given only for firm matches. Clone sizes are given selectively: once, few, many, or a class where the clone is expanded.

d_call j_call clone_size v_call cdr3_nt cdr3_aa
TRBD2 TRBJ2-1 few TRBV9 TGTGCCAGCAGCTACGGCGAACTTGGACTAGCGCTTAGCTACAATGAGCAGTTCTTC CASSYGELGLALSYNEQFF
. TRBJ1-2 many TRBV20-1 TGCAGTGCTAGGGGACTTGGGGAGCTAAACTATGGCTACACCTTC CSARGLGELNYGYTF
TRBD2 TRBJ2-7 . TRBV20-1 TGCAGTGCTCGGACTAGCCCGGCCTACGAGCAGTACTTC CSARTSPAYEQYF
. TRBJ2-3 . TRBV29-1 TGCAGCGTTGTAACAGATACGCAGTATTTT CSVVTDTQYF
TRBD1 TRBJ1-2 few TRBV10-2 TGCGCCAGCAGTGAGGGGGACAGGGTGAGCGGCTACACCTTC CASSEGDRVSGYTF
. TRBJ2-5 many TRBV5-5 TGTGCCAGCAGCTTTCAGGGAAGAGAGACCCAGTACTTC CASSFQGRETQYF
. TRBJ1-5 . TRBV5-6 TGTGCCAGCAGCTTGCGTGTTTCTGGCAATCAGCCCCAGCATTTT CASSLRVSGNQPQHF
. TRBJ2-2 few TRBV12-3/TRBV12-4 TGTGCCAGCGGCTTGGGTTCCGGGGAGCTGTTTTTT CASGLGSGELFF
. TRBJ1-1 . TRBV6-2/TRBV6-3 TGTGCCAGCAAAGGGTATATGAACACTGAAGCTTTCTTT CASKGYMNTEAFF
TRBD1 TRBJ2-4 . TRBV20-1 TGCAGTGCTAGAGCACTACGACACCGGGACAGGGGATACGACATTCAGTACTTC CSARALRHRDRGYDIQYF
. TRBJ1-6 . TRBV20-1 TGCAGTGCTACCCCGGGCGGGGTTGGGGATAATTCACCCCTCCACTTT CSATPGGVGDNSPLHF
. TRBJ2-3 . TRBV20-1 TGCAGTGCCGAGCCACAAACAGATACGCAGTATTTT CSAEPQTDTQYF
TRBD2 TRBJ2-1 . TRBV10-3 TGTGCCATCTCCTTAGCGGGGCTCTACAATGAGCAGTTCTTC CAISLAGLYNEQFF
. TRBJ1-2 few TRBV20-1 TGCAGTGCTAAGGCGTATGGCTACACCTTC CSAKAYGYTF
TRBD1 TRBJ2-7 few TRBV20-1 TGCAGTGCTGAGGTGAACAGGGGGCGCTCCGAGCAGTACTTC CSAEVNRGRSEQYF
TRBD2 TRBJ2-3 . TRBV20-1 TGCAGTGCTAGAGGAGGTAGCGGGAGAACTCTTGTCACAGATACGCAGTATTTT CSARGGSGRTLVTDTQYF
. TRBJ2-3 few TRBV20-1 TGCAGTGCTAGAGATGCAGGGGTAGATACGCAGTATTTT CSARDAGVDTQYF
TRBD1 TRBJ2-7 few TRBV24-1 TGTGCCACCAGTGGACGACAGGGGCAGCAGTACTTC CATSGRQGQQYF
. TRBJ2-7 many TRBV16 TGTGCCAGCAGCCAATTTTACGAGCAGTACTTC CASSQFYEQYF
TRBD2 TRBJ2-6 few TRBV6-1 TGTGCCAGCACCCGGGGGAGGGCCGGCTCTGGGGCCAACGTCCTGACTTTC CASTRGRAGSGANVLTF
. TRBJ2-7 . TRBV7-9 TGTGCCAGCAGCTACTTGGGGTCCTACGAGCAGTACTTC CASSYLGSYEQYF
. TRBJ2-3 . TRBV7-9 TGTGCCAGCAGTGACAGAAACACAGATACGCAGTATTTT CASSDRNTDTQYF
. TRBJ2-7 . TRBV19 TGTGCCAGTAGTATTAATGGCGGGACCGACTCCTCACAGTACGAGCAGTACTTC CASSINGGTDSSQYEQYF
. TRBJ2-1 few TRBV10-3 TGTGCCATCGGCTCCGGTAATATTGAGCAGTTCTTC CAIGSGNIEQFF
. TRBJ2-4 few TRBV18 TGTGCCAGCTCACCACCCCACACCACCTTACTAGCCAAAAACATTCAGTACTTC CASSPPHTTLLAKNIQYF
TRBD1 TRBJ2-7 . TRBV10-3 TGTGCCACGCGCCGGGACAGATACGAGCAGTACTTC CATRRDRYEQYF
TRBD2 TRBJ2-5 many TRBV5-1 TGCGCCAGCTCTCCTAGGGAGGGGATCGGAGAGACCCAGTACTTC CASSPREGIGETQYF
. TRBJ2-1 few TRBV20-1 TGCAGTGCTAGACCTCCGCGAGGATACAATGAGCAGTTCTTC CSARPPRGYNEQFF
. TRBJ2-1 . TRBV11-2 TGTGCCAGCAGCTTAGAACCCCGCCCCGGGAGCTCCTACAATGAGCAGTTCTTC CASSLEPRPGSSYNEQFF
. TRBJ1-2 few TRBV12-5 TGTGCTAGTGGTTCGGCCACAGTTAAGCATGGCTACACCTTC CASGSATVKHGYTF
TRBD2 TRBJ2-1 . TRBV6-1 TGTGCCAGCGCTCTAGCGGGAGGGCCTCTGAAGTTCTTC CASALAGGPLKFF
TRBD1 TRBJ2-1 few TRBV5-1 TGCGCCAGCAGAAAGACCGGGACAGGGACATACAATGAGCAGTTCTTC CASRKTGTGTYNEQFF